The 12 T cell receptor beta chains below were found in one sample sequenced in a study of blood T cells in healthy people across ages. The authors ran a second PCR of 7 to 11 cycles using a sample-barcoded 5' primer and a J-beta primer mix. TCRdb recomputed calls from the 5' RACE reads with MiXCR, one row per CDR3 protein. The profile shows a few hundred thousand distinct CDR3 sequences, roughly half of them singletons. Sequencing was done on a sample of blood. The receptors here all came from a man in his sixties in good health.

V is TRBV6-5 and J is TRBJ1-2; no definite D call. Trimming removed 6 bases at V and 3 bases at J, with 8 bases between. Germline V gene sequence: CDR1 MNHEY, CDR2 SVGAGI. The CDR3 spans 12 residues. CDR3 nucleotides: TGTGCCAGCAGCCCAAGAGACTATGGCTACACCTTC. As protein: CASSPRDYGYTF.

This clonotype turned up a few times. This sequence joins TRBV20-1 and TRBJ2-7; 13 bases agree with TRBD2. V trimming: 6 bases; J trimming: 3 bases; junction bases outside the gene matches: 23. Germline CDR1 reads DFQATT; CDR2 reads SNEGSKA (reference sequence). The CDR3 consists of 20 residues. CDR3 loop: CSATMRVVGLAGEISYEQYF. The CDR3 DNA is TGCAGTGCAACGATGAGGGTTGTCGGACTAGCGGGGGAGATAAGCTACGAGCAGTACTTC.

The V gene is TRBV2, the J gene TRBJ1-5, with D possibly TRBD1 on 5 matching bases. The CDR3 totals 14 residues. The V and J ends lost 4 bases and 5 bases respectively, with 12 bases between them. Germline V gene sequence: CDR1 SNHLY, CDR2 FYNNEI. The CDR3 spells CASSVGDGDQPQHF. The DNA for the CDR3 is TGTGCCAGCAGTGTAGGGGATGGGGATCAGCCCCAGCATTTT.

This clonotype was detected a few times. This sequence joins TRBV20-1 and TRBJ1-2; 7 positions match TRBD1. The CDR3 is 14 residues long. Germline V CDR1 and CDR2: DFQATT, SNEGSKA (reference sequence). The V gene end was trimmed by 6 bases and the J gene end by 3 bases; junction bases not matched to a gene: 10. The CDR3 sequence is CSARIFDRDYGYTF. In DNA, the CDR3 is TGCAGTGCACGAATATTCGACAGGGACTATGGCTACACCTTC.

The chain links TRBV7-9 to TRBJ2-6; 10 bases agree with TRBD1. The germline gives CDR1 SEHNR, CDR2 FQNEAQ (reference sequence). The length of the CDR3 is 19 residues. J was trimmed by 0 bases and V by 3 bases; bases with no gene match: 8. The CDR3 region is CASSFRPGQGTSGANVLTF. CDR3 sequence (DNA): TGTGCCAGCAGCTTTAGGCCGGGACAGGGGACCTCTGGGGCCAACGTCCTGACTTTC.

This clonotype occurred a few times. The chain links TRBV18 to TRBJ1-5, with unresolved D. This CDR3 is built from 13 residues. Trimming removed 5 bases from V and 7 bases from J, with 12 bases in between. Germline CDR1 and CDR2: KGHSH and LQKENI. The CDR3 is CASSTDLEQPQHF. For the CDR3, the DNA is TGTGCCAGCTCAACTGACCTGGAGCAGCCCCAGCATTTT.

The chain has TRBV6-2 or TRBV6-3 and TRBJ2-5; 9 nucleotides agree with TRBD1. The end of the DNA aligns better with TRBJ2-7, so the J call may be wrong. Per germline, CDR1 MNHEY and CDR2 SVGEGT. This CDR3 contains 13 residues. The CDR3 DNA follows: TGTGCCAGCCGAAGACAGGGGGGCCACGAGCAGTACTTC. Translated, it gives CASRRQGGHEQYF.

The chain links TRBV6-6 to TRBJ2-7, with D possibly being TRBD1 or TRBD2 (5 bases each). CDR3 size: 11 residues. Germline CDR1 is MNHNY and CDR2 is SVGAGI (reference sequence). Trimming removed 6 bases at V and 8 bases at J, with 11 bases between. CDR3 region: CASRRDGQQYF. The DNA for the CDR3 is TGTGCCAGCAGGAGGGACGGCCAGCAGTACTTC.

This clonotype was observed a few times. The chain links TRBV12-5 to TRBJ2-7, with D possibly matching TRBD2 (6 bases). V was pared by 1 base and J by 2 bases, with 12 bases between. Per germline, CDR1 LGHNT and CDR2 FRNRAP. CDR3 size: 15 residues. The CDR3 region is CASGLGFGGTYEQYF. The CDR3 DNA sequence: TGTGCTAGTGGTTTGGGGTTCGGAGGGACCTACGAGCAGTACTTC.

This clonotype showed up just once. A much larger clone lies one base from this, so it may be a read error. V is TRBV10-3 and J is TRBJ2-7; D remains ambiguous. Per the germline V gene, CDR1 is ENHRY and CDR2 is SYGVKD. The CDR3 length is 12 residues. The CDR3 DNA reads as TGTGCCATCGGTGAGTCGATGGCCGAGCAGTACTTC. Translating it yields CAIGESMAEQYF.

V is TRBV4-2 and J is TRBJ1-6, with no clear D. The CDR3 loop spans 19 amino acids. Germline V gene data show CDR1 as LGHNA and CDR2 as YNFKEQ. The V end lost 0 bases, the J end lost 4 bases, and 19 bases lay between the germline ends. For the CDR3, the DNA is TGTGCCAGCAGCCAAGAACCGGGCCTCAACTATAAGTATAATTCACCCCTCCACTTT. Translating it yields CASSQEPGLNYKYNSPLHF.

This clonotype has a count of ten or more. The chain employs TRBV4-1 and TRBJ2-1; D perhaps matches TRBD2 (5 bases). Germline V lookup: CDR1 MGHRA, CDR2 YSYEKL. V lost 4 bases, J lost 7 bases, and 17 bases lay in between. The CDR3 has 15 amino acids. The chain's CDR3 is CASSPLASPGNEQFF. CDR3 sequence (DNA): TGCGCCAGCAGCCCCTTAGCGAGCCCCGGGAATGAGCAGTTCTTC.